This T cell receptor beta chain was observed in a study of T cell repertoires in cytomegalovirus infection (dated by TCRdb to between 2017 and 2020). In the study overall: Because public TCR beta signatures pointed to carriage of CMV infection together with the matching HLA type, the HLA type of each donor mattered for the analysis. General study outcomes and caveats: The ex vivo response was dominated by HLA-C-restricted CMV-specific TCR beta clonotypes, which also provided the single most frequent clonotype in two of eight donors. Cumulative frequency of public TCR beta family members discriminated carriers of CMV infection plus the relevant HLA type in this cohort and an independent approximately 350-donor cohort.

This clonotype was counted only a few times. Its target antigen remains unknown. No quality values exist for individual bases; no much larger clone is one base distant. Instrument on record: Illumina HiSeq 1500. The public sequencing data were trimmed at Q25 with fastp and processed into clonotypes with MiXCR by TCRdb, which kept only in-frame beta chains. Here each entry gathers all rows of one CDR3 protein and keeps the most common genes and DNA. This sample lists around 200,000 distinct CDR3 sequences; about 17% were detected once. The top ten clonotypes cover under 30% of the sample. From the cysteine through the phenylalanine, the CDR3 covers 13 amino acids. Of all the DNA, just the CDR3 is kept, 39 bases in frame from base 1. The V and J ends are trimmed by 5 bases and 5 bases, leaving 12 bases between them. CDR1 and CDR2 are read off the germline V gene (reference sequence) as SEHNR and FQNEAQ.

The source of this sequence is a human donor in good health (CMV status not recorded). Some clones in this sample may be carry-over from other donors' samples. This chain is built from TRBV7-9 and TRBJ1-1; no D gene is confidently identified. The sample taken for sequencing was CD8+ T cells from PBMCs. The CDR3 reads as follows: CASSGPPKTEAFF. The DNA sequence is TGTGCCAGCAGCGGGCCCCCCAAAACTGAAGCTTTCTTT. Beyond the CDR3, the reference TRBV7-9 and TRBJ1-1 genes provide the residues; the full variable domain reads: DTGVSQNPRHKITKRGQNVTFRCDPISEHNRLYWYRQTLGQGPEFLTYFQNEAQLEKSRLLSDRFSAERPKGSFSTLEIQRTEQGDSAMYLCASSGPPKTEAFFGQGTRLTVV.